This T cell receptor (beta chain) was retrieved from a study of Ad26.COV2.S vaccination and SARS-CoV-2 variants. Study background: Participants got Ad26.COV2.S intramuscularly, once or twice 56 days apart.

Ten or more counts support this clone. Specified treatment: 15 to 20 received Ad26.COV2.S at low or high dose, single or two shots; roughly five received placebo; per-sample allocation not given. The samples date from day 63 after the first vaccine or placebo injection. Assay: immunoSEQ multiplex PCR; the TCRdb copy retains only in-frame clones and omits some. The profile covers roughly 400,000 clones, with 92% appearing a single time and around 1.8% taken by the ten largest. V dropped 2 bases and J dropped 1 base, with 5 bases sitting between them. Germline loops: CDR1 LGHNA, CDR2 YSLEER. The length of the CDR3 is 13 residues.

The TCR comes from a person aged 18-65 years who received the Ad26.COV2.S COVID-19 vaccine or a placebo. Specimen: peripheral blood, collected in a trial of Ad26.COV2.S vaccine versus placebo. V and J are TRBV4-3 and TRBJ1-1; D unresolved. CDR3 bases: TGCGCCAGCAGCCAAACAGAGAACACTGAAGCTTTCTTT. Translating gives CASSQTENTEAFF.